The present T cell receptor (beta chain) was sequenced within a study of metastatic and nonmetastatic thyroid tumors. Across the study: Samples came from malignant and benign thyroid patients, and repertoires were compared across blood and tumor or nodule tissue. Study findings and constraints: Significantly higher TCR beta diversity was reportedly seen in malignant thyroid tumors than benign nodules, in blood and tumor.

Note on this clone: What it recognizes is unknown.

MiXCR was used by TCRdb to re-call the PCR reads. The sample includes around 46,000 clones, approximately 20% seen only once; the top ten take under 4%. All patients reached thyroid surgery having received no treatment beforehand. V lost 5 bases and J lost 2, with 13 bases in between. CDR1 PRHDT and CDR2 FYEKMQ come from the germline V gene (reference sequence). This CDR3 region has 15 residues. Sequencing was performed on blood. V gene TRBV13 combines with J gene TRBJ1-5; D unresolved. The receptor's source is a male donor with papillary thyroid cancer or a benign thyroid nodule (not recorded which). Some clones in this sample may be carry-over from other donors' samples. The CDR3 DNA sequence: TGTGCCAGCAGCCTTGGTAGGGTCGGCAATCAGCCCCAGCATTTT. Translation: CASSLGRVGNQPQHF.